This TCR beta chain was profiled in a study of shared clonotypes between healthy human individuals. The data were produced by immunoSEQ multiplex PCR, yet TCRdb's version contains in-frame clones alone and is incomplete. The sample lists millions of clones; approximately 95% were seen once. The TCR comes from a man between 18 and 29 years old in good health. The sample comprised naive CD4+ T cells sorted from blood. Subset specified: CD45RA+ positively selected.

Here the CDR3 reads CASSPSTRPENTGELFF. The CDR3 nucleotides are TGTGCCAGCTCACCGTCGACTCGCCCAGAAAACACCGGGGAGCTGTTTTTT. This chain uses TRBV18 with TRBJ2-2; D not resolved. Germline V lookup: CDR1 KGHSH, CDR2 LQKENI. Trimming removed 3 bases from V and 2 bases from J, with 16 bases in between. This CDR3 spans 17 amino acids.